This T cell receptor beta chain was identified in a study of identical twins. Study results and limitations: The study found weaker excess twin sharing in beta out-of-frame sequences.

MiXCR, run by TCRdb on the 5' RACE reads, gives a single entry per CDR3 protein. The sample shows just over 500,000 distinct CDR3 sequences, around 20% of them seen only once. For this clonotype: What it binds is not known. Its ends do not fully match the called genes, so a read error is possible.

In germline, CDR1 is SGHDT, CDR2 YYEEEE. This CDR3 has 11 amino acids. In addition, the sample was reused for a study of T cells expressing NK-cell markers. As that study records: Sorting was restricted to alpha-beta TCR T cells by an anti-gamma-delta TCR antibody in several experiments. A range of 1.0-7.0% of CD8+ T cells consisted of dominant NKG2C+ clonotypes in several donors.

The chain joins TRBV5-6 to TRBJ2-3, with a weak D call TRBD2 (5 bases). The source is a young woman in good health. Sequences were obtained from CD4+ T cells sorted from blood. The CDR3 region is CASSLRRGEIF. The CDR3 bases are TGTGCCAGCAGCCTAAGACGGGGAGAAATCTTT.